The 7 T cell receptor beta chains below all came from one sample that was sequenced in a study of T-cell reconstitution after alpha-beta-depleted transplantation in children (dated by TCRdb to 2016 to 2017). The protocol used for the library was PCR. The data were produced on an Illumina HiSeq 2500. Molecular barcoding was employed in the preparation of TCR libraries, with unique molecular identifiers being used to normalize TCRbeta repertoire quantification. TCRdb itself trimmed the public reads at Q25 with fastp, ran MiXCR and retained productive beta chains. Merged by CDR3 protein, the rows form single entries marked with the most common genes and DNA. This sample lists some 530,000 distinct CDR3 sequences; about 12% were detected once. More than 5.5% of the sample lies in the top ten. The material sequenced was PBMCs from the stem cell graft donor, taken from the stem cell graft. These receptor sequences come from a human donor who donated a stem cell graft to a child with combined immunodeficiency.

The CDR3 loop is CAMGPALHCNQPQHF. DNA of the CDR3: TGTGCCATGGGCCCGGCCCTCCACTGCAATCAGCCCCAGCATTTT. This chain connects TRBV4-2 to TRBJ1-5; D gene ambiguous. This CDR3 contains 15 residues. Looked up from germline, CDR1 is LGHNA and CDR2 is YNFKEQ. With 10 bases removed from V and 2 bases from J, the gap between germline ends came to 18 bases.

CDR3 in DNA: TGTGCCAGCTCCGACTCTCGGGGGACGGGAGGGCCTTTCAATGAGCAGTTCTTC. Its protein is CASSDSRGTGGPFNEQFF. V gene TRBV27 combines with J gene TRBJ2-1; TRBD2 matches 8 bases. Per germline, CDR1 MNHEY and CDR2 SMNVEV (reference sequence). V lost 8 bases to trimming and J lost 6 bases; unmatched junction nucleotides: 21. This CDR3 comprises 18 residues.

DNA of the CDR3: TGCAGCGTTTCTCGGACAGGGTATCGGAATGAGCAGTTCTTC. This encodes CSVSRTGYRNEQFF. The V call is TRBV29-1, the J call TRBJ2-1, with 8 bases that match TRBD1. The CDR3 loop spans 14 amino acids. Germline CDR1 is SQVTM and CDR2 is ANQGSEA. Trimming at V came to 5 bases and at J to 7 bases, leaving 10 bases not matched to a gene.

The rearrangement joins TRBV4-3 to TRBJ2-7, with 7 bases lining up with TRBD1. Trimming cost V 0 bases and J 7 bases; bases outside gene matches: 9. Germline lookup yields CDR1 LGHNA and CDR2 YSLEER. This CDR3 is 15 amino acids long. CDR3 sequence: CASSQERTGVYEQYF. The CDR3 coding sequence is TGCGCCAGCAGCCAAGAACGAACAGGGGTTTATGAGCAGTACTTC.

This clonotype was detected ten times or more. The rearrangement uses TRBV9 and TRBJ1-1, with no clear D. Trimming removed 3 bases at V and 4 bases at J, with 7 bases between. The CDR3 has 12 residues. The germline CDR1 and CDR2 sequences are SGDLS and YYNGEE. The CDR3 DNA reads TGTGCCAGCAGCGCCCTAACCACTGAAGCTTTCTTT. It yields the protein CASSALTTEAFF.

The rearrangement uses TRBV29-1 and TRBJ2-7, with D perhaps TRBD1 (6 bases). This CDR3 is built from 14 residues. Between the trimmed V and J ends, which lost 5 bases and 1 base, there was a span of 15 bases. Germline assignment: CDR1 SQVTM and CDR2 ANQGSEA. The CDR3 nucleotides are TGCAGCGTTAGCTTACAGGGTTTTTCCTACGAGCAGTACTTC. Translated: CSVSLQGFSYEQYF.

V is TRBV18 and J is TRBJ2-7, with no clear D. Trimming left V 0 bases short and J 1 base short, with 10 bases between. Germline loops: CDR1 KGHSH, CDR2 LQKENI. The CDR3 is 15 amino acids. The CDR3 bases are TGTGCCAGCTCACCACCGCTGGGTCAGTCCTACGAGCAGTACTTC. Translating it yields CASSPPLGQSYEQYF.